The rows below give T cell receptor beta chains drawn from one sample of a study of shared clonotypes between healthy human individuals. Here immunoSEQ multiplex PCR was the method, and the copy in TCRdb shows in-frame clones only, minus some. The top ten hold roughly 0.14% of the sample, which has a few million clones, approximately 92% seen once. The specimen sequenced was naive CD4+ T cells sorted from blood. The receptors come from a man aged 18 to 30 in good health. The CDR3 runs from the conserved cysteine through the conserved F or W. Fields, in order: V gene, clone size, J gene, D gene, CDR3 DNA, CDR3 protein. D genes are given only for firm matches. Clone size, where shown, is once, few, many, or a class for clones that have expanded.

TRBV10-2,.,TRBJ2-4,.,TGCGCCAGCAGTAGCGGTCAGTACTTC,CASSSGQYF
TRBV5-1,.,TRBJ2-5,.,TGCGCCAGCAGCCCGGCGGTGGGGGGCGCGGAGACCCAGTACTTC,CASSPAVGGAETQYF
TRBV2,.,TRBJ1-3,.,TGTGCCAGTAGACGGATCTCTGGAAACACCATATATTTT,CASRRISGNTIYF
TRBV27,once,TRBJ2-3,.,TGTGCCAGCAGTTTGGAGGAGGGCCGTGGGACGCAGTATTTT,CASSLEEGRGTQYF
TRBV9,.,TRBJ2-3,.,TGTGCCAGCAGCGCCGGGTCCGGGCAGTTATCAGGCACAGATACGCAGTATTTT,CASSAGSGQLSGTDTQYF
TRBV18,.,TRBJ2-7,.,TGTGCCAGCTCACCGTCCTCCGAGCAGTACTTC,CASSPSSEQYF
TRBV19,.,TRBJ2-7,.,TGTGCCAGTAGTATTAGGGGGGGGCAGGGATACTCGTTGGAGCAGTACTTC,CASSIRGGQGYSLEQYF
TRBV29-1,.,TRBJ2-7,TRBD2,TGCAGCGTACGGACTAGACTCTCCTACGAGCAGTACTTC,CSVRTRLSYEQYF
TRBV19,.,TRBJ2-7,.,TGTGCCAGTAGCCCGGACAGTAGGGTCGCCGAGCAGTACTTC,CASSPDSRVAEQYF
TRBV30,.,TRBJ1-6,.,TGTGCCTGGAGTGAAGGGAGTAATTCACCCCTCCACTTT,CAWSEGSNSPLHF
TRBV7-5,.,TRBJ2-3,.,.,CARSSVAGGTDTQYF
TRBV7-2,.,TRBJ1-3,.,TGTGCCAGCAGCCCCGAAGCGTTCTCTGGAAACACCATATATTTT,CASSPEAFSGNTIYF
TRBV19,.,TRBJ1-1,.,TGTGCCAGTAGTATACAGGGTCCCATGAACACTGAAGCTTTCTTT,CASSIQGPMNTEAFF
TRBV5-1,.,TRBJ2-2,.,TGCGCCAGCAGCAAGAGTCCTGGGACGGAGAACACCGGGGAGCTGTTTTTT,CASSKSPGTENTGELFF
TRBV10-3,.,TRBJ1-1,.,TGTGCCATCAGTGATTTTCAGGAGGCCACTGAAGCTTTCTTT,CAISDFQEATEAFF
TRBV20-1,.,TRBJ2-3,.,TGCAGTGCTGGTAGCGTGGCTACGCAGTATTTT,CSAGSVATQYF
TRBV10-3,.,TRBJ2-2,.,TGTGCCATCAGGACCGGGAGGGACAGCACCGGGGAGCTGTTTTTT,CAIRTGRDSTGELFF
TRBV29-1,.,TRBJ1-5,.,TGCAGCGTTAGCAAGGATAGCAATCAGCCCCAGCATTTT,CSVSKDSNQPQHF